This entry lists 5 T cell receptor beta chains sequenced from one sample in a study of human T cells and chemical hapten exposure. TCRdb fed the RACE reads into MiXCR, producing one record per CDR3 protein. The table has approximately 84,000 distinct CDR3 sequences, roughly 10% seen once; the top ten hold under 2.5%. Documented time point: patch test 2, 6 weeks after DPC sensitization. Stated treatment: therapeutic diphenylcyclopropenone sensitization with weekly scalp DPC. Material: whole blood, obtained in connection with sensitization to the hapten diphenylcyclopropenone (DPC). The receptors derive from a woman aged 25 to 39 with alopecia areata. Some clones in this sample may be carry-over from other donors' samples.

This clonotype was seen repeatedly, ten times or more. The CDR3 protein is CSARPAGISNQPQHF. The CDR3 bases are TGCAGTGCTAGACCGGCAGGGATTAGCAATCAGCCCCAGCATTTT. The rearrangement uses TRBV20-1 and TRBJ1-5, with D tentatively TRBD1 (5 bases). V was shortened by 2 bases and J by 0 bases, with 11 bases between the two germline ends. This CDR3 has 15 amino acids. Germline V gene sequence: CDR1 DFQATT, CDR2 SNEGSKA (reference sequence).

This clonotype was recorded many times. The chain has TRBV15 and TRBJ1-4; 7 bases line up with TRBD1. V dropped 0 bases and J dropped 7; count of bases not matched to a gene: 8. CDR1 and CDR2 from the germline V gene are LNHNV and YYDKDF (reference sequence). The CDR3 has 16 amino acids. Here the CDR3 DNA reads TGTGCCACCAGCAGAGATCCGGGCCAGGGGGGTGAAAAACTGTTTTTT. This codes for CATSRDPGQGGEKLFF.

This clonotype was detected many times. The V gene is TRBV9, the J gene TRBJ1-2, with D perhaps TRBD1 (6 bases). The CDR3 runs 13 residues. V lost 3 bases and J lost 4, with 10 bases in between. CDR1 and CDR2 from the germline V gene are SGDLS and YYNGEE. CDR3 nucleotides: TGTGCCAGCAGCGGGAGGACAGCCTATGGCTACACCTTC. As protein: CASSGRTAYGYTF.

This clonotype was picked up many times. This sequence joins TRBV28 and TRBJ1-2, with a weak D call TRBD1 (6 bases). The V and J ends lost 3 bases and 5 bases respectively, with 28 bases between them. This CDR3 spans 19 amino acids. CDR1 is MDHEN and CDR2 is SYDVKM in the germline V gene. CDR3 loop: CASSLRSTDSRFEMYGYTF. CDR3 nucleotides: TGTGCCAGCAGTTTGCGATCAACGGACAGTCGGTTTGAGATGTATGGCTACACCTTC.

The rearrangement links TRBV3-1 to TRBJ1-5; no definite D call. Trimming stripped 2 bases from V and 2 bases from J, with 4 bases between. This CDR3 is built from 13 residues. CDR1 is LGHDT and CDR2 is YNNKEL in the germline V gene (reference sequence). The DNA for the CDR3 is TGTGCCAGCAGCCAATTCGGCAATCAGCCCCAGCATTTT. It yields the protein CASSQFGNQPQHF.